This T cell receptor (beta chain) was sequenced for a study of cytomegalovirus exposure and HLA in healthy donors. Findings and limits, study-wide: Links to common viral pathogens appeared, in a later analysis, for several of the most significant clusters.

Regarding donors, all were healthy bone marrow donors. Points on this clone: As yet, its antigen is unknown.

V was pared by 4 bases and J by 8 bases, with 27 bases between. The germline gives CDR1 SGHKS, CDR2 YYEKEE (reference sequence). The CDR3 length is 18 residues. In the PCR, 60 Vbeta and 13 Jbeta primers were used. Assay used: immunoSEQ multiplex PCR; TCRdb lists only in-frame clones, some missing. The sample consists of approximately 150,000 clones, about 77% of them appearing once. The clonotype was recovered from a man younger than 35 in good health and CMV-seropositive. The specimen sequenced was PBMCs. This chain uses TRBV5-5 with TRBJ1-4, with D uncertain. CDR3 DNA: TGTGCCAGCAGCGGTCGTGCCCCCTTAGCCCCTATTGAAGAAAAACTGTTTTTT. Translation: CASSGRAPLAPIEEKLFF. The variable domain in full, with the rest retrieved from reference TRBV5-5 and TRBJ1-4, is DAGVTQSPTHLIKTRGQQVTLRCSPISGHKSVSWYQQVLGQGPQFIFQYYEKEERGRGNFPDRFSARQFPNYSSELNVNALLLGDSALYLCASSGRAPLAPIEEKLFFGSGTQLSVL.